One TCR beta chain is described in this entry. The limits of the CDR3 on the DNA are not certain, so only TCRdb's listed CDR3 is given. This sample was included in a study of CD8+CD57+ T cells in acquired aplastic anemia. The wider study: Mean DNA quantity obtained from sorted CD4+ and CD8+ cells was 3 to 4 ug.

Patients included in sequencing had previously demonstrated CD8+CD57+ cell expansion by flow cytometry. Both TCR beta VDJ combination and CDR3 sequence profiling were carried out. Genomic DNA was the template for this profiling. TCRdb fed the reads into MiXCR, producing one record per CDR3 protein. The data hold fewer than 300,000 distinct CDR3 sequences, with 82% observed a single time. Both ends counted, the CDR3 spans 15 residues. The V gene's germline CDR1 is SGHTA and CDR2 FQGTGA. Material: sorted CD4+, CD8+, or CD8+CD57+ T cells (not recorded which) from PBMCs. The receptor was isolated from a human donor with aplastic anemia. The J gene is TRBJ1-1, the V gene TRBV7-3. The CDR3 spells CAGLGVAEAQYFAFF.